This T cell receptor beta chain was documented in a study of CD8+CD57+ T cells in acquired aplastic anemia. Study-wide background: Each DNA sample taken from sorted CD4+ and CD8+ cells came to approximately 3.2 ug on average.

Profiling of TCR beta VDJ combinations and CDR3 sequences used genomic DNA as template. TCRdb re-derived calls from the reads in MiXCR, one entry per CDR3 protein. The sample carries 150,000 to 200,000 distinct CDR3 sequences, less than 55% recorded once. Trimming stripped 0 bases from V and 10 bases from J, with 14 bases between. CDR1 LNHNV and CDR2 YYDKDF come from the germline V gene (reference sequence). This CDR3 is 14 amino acids long. This receptor was obtained from a human donor in good health. The chain links TRBV15 to TRBJ2-3; TRBD2 is a possible D gene (7 bases). The source material was sorted CD4+, CD8+, or CD8+CD57+ T cells (not recorded which) from PBMCs. CDR3 sequence (DNA): TGTGCCACCAGCAGAGAGGGGGGGCCATACGCGCAGTATTTT. Translation: CATSREGGPYAQYF.